This T cell receptor beta chain is from a study of blood T cell repertoires in COVID-19. Across the study: In each case, the material was cDNA or gDNA derived from T cells, B-cell-depleted T cells, or PBMCs.

This clone was counted once. In the source study's methods: Estimation of nucleated cell counts was performed using reference gene primer amplification. The table came from immunoSEQ multiplex PCR; TCRdb's copy has only in-frame clones and leaves some out. The V and J calls and the clone size are those of that table, but D and trimming were determined from the DNA. This sample has 75,000 to 90,000 clones; around four fifths occur once, and the top ten carry more than 15%. The CDR3 is 12 amino acids. Between the trimmed V and J ends, which lost 3 bases and 7 bases, there was a span of 9 bases. CDR1 SQVTM and CDR2 ANQGSEA come from the germline V gene.

The clonotype comes from a man aged 80 or over with active or convalescent COVID-19. The V call is TRBV29-1, the J call TRBJ1-4; tentative D call: TRBD1 (5 bases). The sequencing sample was made of peripheral blood. CDR3 sequence: CSVDAGAEKLFF. CDR3 DNA: TGCAGCGTTGATGCTGGGGCTGAAAAACTGTTTTTT.